This T cell receptor beta chain was recovered during a study of neoadjuvant anti-PD-1 for oral cavity cancer. Study-wide results and limits: Post-nivolumab, blood T cell clonality was significantly elevated in non-responders.

In regard to this clone: No antigen is known for it.

Germline V lookup: CDR1 SGHDN, CDR2 FVKESK. The CDR3 length is 12 residues. V was cut by 2 bases and J by 12 bases, with 11 bases left in between. Time point noted: after neoadjuvant nivolumab, at surgical resection. Patients were newly diagnosed with stage II-IVA oral cavity squamous cell carcinoma without prior systemic or radiation treatment. The protocol was immunoSEQ multiplex PCR, while the TCRdb copy is restricted to in-frame clones and leaves out a portion. The table has 13,000 to 15,000 clones, roughly 70% seen once. The material was PBMCs, obtained after nivolumab (anti-PD-1) treatment. The receptor's source is a person between 40 and 79 years old with oral cavity squamous cell carcinoma. The chain joins TRBV14 to TRBJ2-1; D is uncertain. The CDR3 spells CASSQTGTRQFF. The CDR3 nucleotides read TGTGCCAGCAGCCAAACTGGCACGCGGCAGTTCTTC.